The 28 T cell receptor beta chains below come from one sample, sequenced in a study of T-cell memory formation after mild COVID-19. TCRdb used MiXCR to reprocess the 5' RACE reads, holding one entry per CDR3 protein. Of about 360,000 distinct CDR3 sequences listed, 10% to 15% are singletons. Material: PBMCs or a T cell subset sorted from them (not recorded which). These receptors all stem from a man younger than 35 who had mild COVID-19 (a few samples of this study predate the infection). Cell type and time point are not known.

The CDR3 is CASSQERGPEKLFF. The DNA for the CDR3 is TGTGCCAGCAGCCAAGAAAGGGGCCCTGAAAAACTGTTTTTT. The chain is built from TRBV4-2 and TRBJ1-4; a possible D gene is TRBD1 (5 bases). Between the trimmed V and J ends, which lost 0 bases and 7 bases, there was a span of 9 bases. Germline values: CDR1 LGHNA, CDR2 YNFKEQ. The CDR3 runs to 14 residues.

CDR3 sequence (DNA): TGTGCCAGCAGTCCCCCATGGGCCTACGAGCAGTACTTC. It encodes CASSPPWAYEQYF. V usage is TRBV12-3 or TRBV12-4 and J usage is TRBJ2-7; unclear D gene. This CDR3 is 13 amino acids long. Trimming shortened V by 5 bases and J by 2 bases, and 10 bases separated the two germline ends.

J is TRBJ1-2 and V is TRBV25-1; D gene ambiguous. The CDR3 extends over 12 amino acids. Germline assignment: CDR1 MGHDK and CDR2 SYGVNS. Deletions cut 3 bases from V and 5 bases from J, with 7 bases between. CDR3 loop: CASSEPGYGYTF. The DNA for the CDR3 is TGTGCCAGCAGTGAGCCCGGATATGGCTACACCTTC.

A few counts support this clonotype. V gene TRBV4-2 combines with J gene TRBJ2-2, with D unresolved. The germline V gene encodes CDR1 LGHNA and CDR2 YNFKEQ. Trimming stripped 1 base from V and 4 bases from J, with 10 bases between. The CDR3 runs 15 residues. The CDR3 DNA reads as TGTGCCAGCAGCCAAGTTAGCCAAGGCACCGGGGAGCTGTTTTTT. This encodes CASSQVSQGTGELFF.

This clonotype was seen more than once but under ten times. V is TRBV5-1 and J is TRBJ2-3, with no clear D. V was cut by 3 bases and J by 3 bases, with 8 bases left in between. The CDR3 contains 13 residues. Looked up from germline, CDR1 is SGHRS and CDR2 is YFSETQ. In DNA, the CDR3 is TGCGCCAGCAGCTCTCTAGGGACAGATACGCAGTATTTT. It encodes CASSSLGTDTQYF. The entire variable domain, with the rest obtained from reference TRBV5-1 and TRBJ2-3, is as follows: KAGVTQTPRYLIKTRGQQVTLSCSPISGHRSVSWYQQTPGQGLQFLFEYFSETQRNKGNFPGRFSGRQFSNSRSEMNVSTLELGDSALYLCASSSLGTDTQYFGPGTRLTVL.

This clonotype was seen a few times. The J gene is TRBJ1-5, the V gene TRBV20-1; possible D gene TRBD1, 5 bases. The CDR3 consists of 14 residues. Looked up from germline, CDR1 is DFQATT and CDR2 is SNEGSKA (reference sequence). V lost 7 bases to trimming and J lost 4 bases, with 17 bases between them. This chain's CDR3 is CSGGAGPQNQPQHF. The CDR3, as DNA: TGCAGTGGTGGGGCCGGGCCGCAAAATCAGCCCCAGCATTTT.

The rearrangement joins TRBV7-2 to TRBJ2-3; 12 bases fit TRBD2. Germline V lookup: CDR1 SGHTA, CDR2 FQGNSA. The V and J ends lost 5 bases and 0 bases, in that order; junction bases with no gene match: 3. This CDR3 region has 16 residues. The CDR3 nucleotides read TGTGCCAGCAGCCGGACTAGCGGGGCTAGCACAGATACGCAGTATTTT. Translated, it gives CASSRTSGASTDTQYF.

This chain joins TRBV15 and TRBJ2-5; 8 nucleotides agree with TRBD2. Germline CDR1 is LNHNV and CDR2 is YYDKDF (reference sequence). J lost 2 bases, V lost 6 bases, and 11 bases had no gene match. This CDR3 is built from 16 residues. The CDR3 loop is CATSPRAVAGQETQYF. The CDR3 nucleotides are TGTGCCACCAGTCCCAGGGCCGTAGCGGGGCAAGAGACCCAGTACTTC.

This clonotype was counted only a few times. V and J are TRBV27 and TRBJ2-3, with 14 bases matching TRBD2. The germline V gene has CDR1 MNHEY and CDR2 SMNVEV (reference sequence). The CDR3 spans 19 residues. Trimming at V came to 5 bases and at J to 0 bases, leaving 10 bases not matched to a gene. Here the CDR3 DNA reads TGTGCCAGCAGTCACCGCGGGACTAGCGGGGGTGCGAGCACAGATACGCAGTATTTT. It codes for CASSHRGTSGGASTDTQYF.

A word on this clonotype: With a much larger clone just one base away, this may be a read error. The rearrangement links TRBV4-2 to TRBJ2-5; the match to TRBD2 covers 11 bases. The germline gives CDR1 LGHNA, CDR2 YNFKEQ. This CDR3 has 17 residues. After removal of 5 bases from V and 4 bases from J, the junction contained 12 bases not matched to a gene. In DNA, the CDR3 is TGTGCCAGCAGCATCCGTGGACCGACTAGCGGGGTAGAGACCCAGTACTTC. This gives the protein CASSIRGPTSGVETQYF.

The chain links TRBV7-2 to TRBJ2-3, with 10 bases identical to TRBD2. V lost 5 bases, J lost 11 bases, and 13 bases stayed unmatched. Germline CDR1 and CDR2: SGHTA and FQGNSA. This CDR3 is 15 amino acids long. The CDR3 loop reads CASSPPSGGAGRQYF. For the CDR3, the DNA is TGTGCCAGCAGCCCGCCCAGCGGGGGGGCCGGGAGGCAGTATTTT.

There are a few counts of this clonotype. The chain combines TRBV5-1 with TRBJ1-6, with TRBD1 as a possible D gene (5 bases). CDR3 length: 14 amino acids. Trimming shortened V by 4 bases and J by 13 bases, and 18 bases separated the two germline ends. CDR1 is SGHRS, CDR2 YFSETQ, per germline. The CDR3 here is CASSEGHGANPLHF. CDR3 in DNA: TGCGCCAGCAGCGAAGGCCACGGGGCGAACCCCCTCCACTTT.

This clonotype was observed a handful of times. The chain carries TRBV6-2 or TRBV6-3 and TRBJ2-5; D may be TRBD2 (5 bases). Deletions cut 8 bases from V and 7 bases from J, with 20 bases between. This CDR3 is 14 amino acids long. CDR1 is MNHEY and CDR2 is SVGEGT in the germline V gene. The CDR3 protein is CASGRARDGGTQYF. In DNA, the CDR3 is TGTGCCAGCGGCCGGGCCCGGGATGGTGGGACCCAGTACTTC.

In this sample, this clonotype turned up a few times. V gene TRBV11-1 combines with J gene TRBJ2-7; tentatively, D is TRBD1 (5 bases). CDR1 and CDR2 from the germline V gene are SGHAT and FQDESV (reference sequence). The CDR3 runs 13 residues. Trimming removed 6 bases at V and 3 bases at J, with 12 bases between. CDR3 sequence: CASSTRDYYEQYF. Here the CDR3 DNA reads TGTGCCAGCAGTACCAGGGATTACTACGAGCAGTACTTC.

This clonotype was detected a few times. This rearrangement joins TRBV7-2 to TRBJ2-3, with D unresolved. Per the germline V gene, CDR1 is SGHTA and CDR2 is FQGNSA. The V end was cut by 1 base, the J end by 6 bases, with 11 bases between. This CDR3 has 14 residues. Here the CDR3 reads CASSLEGRSDTQYF. The CDR3 DNA sequence: TGTGCCAGCAGCTTAGAGGGTCGAAGCGATACGCAGTATTTT.

The chain links TRBV6-6 to TRBJ1-4; tentative D call: TRBD1 (6 bases). Germline V CDR1 and CDR2: MNHNY, SVGAGI (reference sequence). V dropped 6 bases and J dropped 6 bases, with 17 bases sitting between them. The CDR3 runs 15 residues. In nucleotides, the CDR3 is TGTGCCAGCAGCCCGTACGGGGGGGGCTATGAAAAACTGTTTTTT. This codes for CASSPYGGGYEKLFF.

The J gene is TRBJ2-1, the V gene TRBV6-5; no firm D call. Trimming cost V 1 base and J 0 bases, with 10 bases left between them. The CDR3 has 16 residues. Germline CDR1 is MNHEY and CDR2 is SVGAGI. DNA of the CDR3: TGTGCCAGCAGTTACTTCGCAGCAAGCTCCTACAATGAGCAGTTCTTC. It yields the protein CASSYFAASSYNEQFF.

This clonotype appeared many times. The chain couples TRBV12-3 or TRBV12-4 to TRBJ2-3; weak D call: TRBD2 (5 bases). There are 13 residues in the CDR3. Trimming took 9 bases from V and 5 from J, leaving 15 bases between them. CDR3 coding DNA: TGTGCCAGTATACGCGGTGAGGGAGATACGCAGTATTTT. Protein: CASIRGEGDTQYF.

This clonotype occurred many times. The gene calls are TRBV5-6 and TRBJ2-5; a possible D gene is TRBD1 (6 bases). The CDR3 covers 14 residues. Trimming took off 0 bases at V and 1 base at J, with 7 bases between the two ends. The germline gives CDR1 SGHDT, CDR2 YYEEEE. CDR3 sequence: CASSLGGGQETQYF. CDR3 nucleotide sequence: TGTGCCAGCAGCTTGGGAGGGGGCCAAGAGACCCAGTACTTC.

This clonotype came up a few times. V gene TRBV7-6 combines with J gene TRBJ2-3; perhaps TRBD2 as D (5 bases). The CDR3 consists of 13 residues. V was pared by 5 bases and J by 8 bases, with 14 bases between. Looked up from germline, CDR1 is SGHVS and CDR2 is FNYEAQ. CDR3 amino acids: CASSIRLEGTQYF. Here the CDR3 DNA reads TGTGCCAGCAGCATCCGGTTAGAGGGTACGCAGTATTTT.

The chain's CDR3 is CASSQGEGGTAYNEQFF. The CDR3 DNA reads as TGTGCCAGCAGCCAAGGTGAAGGTGGGACAGCGTACAATGAGCAGTTCTTC. This chain uses TRBV3-1 with TRBJ2-1, with TRBD1 matching 7 bases. There are 17 residues in the CDR3. Trimming cost V 1 base and J 4 bases; bases outside gene matches: 10. From germline, CDR1 is LGHDT and CDR2 YNNKEL (reference sequence).

V gene TRBV5-4 combines with J gene TRBJ1-1; D is unresolved. Germline V gives CDR1 SGHNT, CDR2 YYREEE (reference sequence). Trimming took 3 bases from V and 1 from J, leaving 10 bases between them. This CDR3 comprises 14 residues. CDR3 in DNA: TGTGCCAGCAGCTCCGAGGGCTCGAACACTGAAGCTTTCTTT. Translation: CASSSEGSNTEAFF.

CDR3: CASSVPGQYTEAFF. In DNA, the CDR3 is TGTGCCAGCAGCGTACCGGGACAGTACACTGAAGCTTTCTTT. This chain uses TRBV7-2 with TRBJ1-1; TRBD1 aligns across 7 bases. Trimming at V came to 5 bases and at J to 3 bases, leaving 6 bases not matched to a gene. The CDR3 has 14 amino acids. Germline V gene data show CDR1 as SGHTA and CDR2 as FQGNSA.

This rearrangement joins TRBV7-9 to TRBJ1-2; TRBD1 matches 8 bases. The germline V gene has CDR1 SEHNR and CDR2 FQNEAQ (reference sequence). CDR3 size: 15 residues. V trimming: 5 bases; J trimming: 2 bases; junction bases outside the gene matches: 7. CDR3 coding DNA: TGTGCCAGCAGCGCTGGACAGGGTGCGAACTATGGCTACACCTTC. Encoded protein: CASSAGQGANYGYTF. Supplemented by reference TRBV7-9 and TRBJ1-2, the full variable domain reads DTGVSQNPRHKITKRGQNVTFRCDPISEHNRLYWYRQTLGQGPEFLTYFQNEAQLEKSRLLSDRFSAERPKGSFSTLEIQRTEQGDSAMYLCASSAGQGANYGYTFGSGTRLTVV.

The V gene is TRBV20-1, the J gene TRBJ1-6, with 9 bases lining up with TRBD1. V was clipped by 6 bases and J by 9 bases; unmatched bases: 12. This CDR3 region has 15 residues. Germline V gene sequence: CDR1 DFQATT, CDR2 SNEGSKA (reference sequence). CDR3 region: CSARTTGGSGSPLHF. The CDR3 bases are TGCAGTGCGCGGACGACAGGGGGATCAGGTTCACCCCTCCACTTT.

This clonotype was seen a single time. The V gene is TRBV7-2, the J gene TRBJ1-1; D is undetermined. This CDR3 has 12 residues. Germline CDR1 is SGHTA and CDR2 is FQGNSA. Trimming pared 6 bases from V and 6 bases from J, leaving 11 bases between. The DNA of the CDR3 is TGTGCCAGCAGTATACAGTTCTCTGAAGCTTTCTTT. The encoded protein is CASSIQFSEAFF.

The table lists this clonotype with many counts. The genes are TRBV18 and TRBJ2-7, with D possibly TRBD1 on 6 matching bases. V shed 3 bases and J shed 4 bases, with 19 bases lying between them. The length of the CDR3 is 16 residues. Germline CDR1 KGHSH, CDR2 LQKENI. CDR3 in DNA: TGTGCCAGCTCACCGGCTGGGGCAGGGGTGTTGTACGAGCAGTACTTC. Its translation is CASSPAGAGVLYEQYF.

There are a few counts of this clonotype. This chain joins TRBV5-6 and TRBJ2-5; possible D gene TRBD1, 7 bases. With 5 bases removed from V and 5 bases from J, the gap between germline ends came to 16 bases. The length of the CDR3 is 14 residues. The germline gives CDR1 SGHDT, CDR2 YYEEEE. CDR3: CASRGRGVGETQYF. The CDR3 DNA follows: TGTGCCAGCAGGGGCAGGGGGGTTGGGGAGACCCAGTACTTC.